This TCR beta chain was captured in a study of T-cell reconstitution after alpha-beta-depleted transplantation in children. CDR1 is DFQATT, CDR2 SNEGSKA, per germline (reference sequence). J was trimmed by 4 bases and V by 5 bases; bases with no gene match: 1. This CDR3 is built from 11 residues. This clonotype was seen ten or more times. Antigen: not known. Findings of the study overall: As was reported, about two months after transplant, alpha-beta T cells came from several hundred expanded graft clones. Some patients' high day-60 TCRbeta diversity was attributed to recipient cells surviving conditioning.

Using unique molecular identifiers, the investigators prepared the TCRbeta library. TCRdb reprocessed the PCR reads via MiXCR and lists one record per CDR3 protein. Among about 260,000 distinct CDR3 sequences, 8.2% were seen once, and the ten largest hold 6% to 7%. The TCR was taken from a male patient between 10 and 17 years old who had a stem cell transplant for acute lymphoblastic leukemia, so the T cells may come from the graft donor. The V gene is TRBV20-1, the J gene TRBJ2-7, with 8 bases lining up with TRBD1. Sequences were derived from PBMCs, mostly from graft donor cells, sampled 180 days after TCRalphabeta/CD19-depleted stem cell transplant. CDR3 DNA: TGCAGTGCTCGACAGGGGTACGAGCAGTACTTC. This encodes CSARQGYEQYF.